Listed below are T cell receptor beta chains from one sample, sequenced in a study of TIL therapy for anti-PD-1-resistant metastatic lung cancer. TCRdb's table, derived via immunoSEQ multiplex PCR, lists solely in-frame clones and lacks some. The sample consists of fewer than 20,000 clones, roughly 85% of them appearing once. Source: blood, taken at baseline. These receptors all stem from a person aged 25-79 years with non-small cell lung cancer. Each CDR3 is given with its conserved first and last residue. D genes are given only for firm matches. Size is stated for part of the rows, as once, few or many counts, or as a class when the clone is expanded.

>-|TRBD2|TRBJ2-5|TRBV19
TGTGCCAGTAGTATAGATGGGGGGAGGGCCGGGGAGACCCAGTACTTC
CASSIDGGRAGETQYF
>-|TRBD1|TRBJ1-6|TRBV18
TGTGCCAGCTCCCCTGACAGGGGGAGTTCACCCCTCCACTTT
CASSPDRGSSPLHF
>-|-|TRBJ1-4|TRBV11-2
TGTGCCAGCAGCTTAAGGCTTAATGAAAAACTGTTTTTT
CASSLRLNEKLFF
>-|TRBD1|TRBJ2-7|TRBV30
TGTGCCTGGAGTGAGGGACAGCTACACGAGCAGTACTTC
CAWSEGQLHEQYF
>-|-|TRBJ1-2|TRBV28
TGTGCCAGCAGTCCGCCGGGGCCAGAGGGCTACACCTTC
CASSPPGPEGYTF
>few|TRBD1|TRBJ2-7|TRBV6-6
TGTGCCAGCAGTTACCCGGGACAGGGTATTGAGAAGCAGTACTTC
CASSYPGQGIEKQYF
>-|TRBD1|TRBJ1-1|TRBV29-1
TGCAGCGTTGCGACAGGGGGCGCGGTCACTGAAGCTTTCTTT
CSVATGGAVTEAFF
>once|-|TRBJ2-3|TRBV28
TGTGCCAGCAGTACAGGCGGCCCCACAGATACGCAGTATTTT
CASSTGGPTDTQYF
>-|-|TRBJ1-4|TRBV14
TGTGCCAGCAGCCAATTAGGGACTAATGAAAAACTGTTTTTT
CASSQLGTNEKLFF
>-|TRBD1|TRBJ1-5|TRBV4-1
TGCGCCAGCAGCCATCTCGGACAGGGAAGAAATCAGCCCCAGCATTTT
CASSHLGQGRNQPQHF
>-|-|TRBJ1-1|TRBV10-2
TGCGCCAGCAGTGAGAGTTGGAACACTGAAGCTTTCTTT
CASSESWNTEAFF
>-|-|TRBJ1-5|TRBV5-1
TGCGCCAGCAGTCCAGACGGGAATCAGCCCCAGCATTTT
CASSPDGNQPQHF
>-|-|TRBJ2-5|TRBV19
TGTGCCAGTAGTATAGGGGGCGGGACCTCAGAGACCCAGTACTTC
CASSIGGGTSETQYF
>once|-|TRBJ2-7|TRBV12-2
TGTGCAAGTCGCAGTAGCGGGAGGGCCTATTACGAGCAGTACTTC
CASRSSGRAYYEQYF
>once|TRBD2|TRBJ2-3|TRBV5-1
TGCGCCAGCAGCTTGGTTGTAGCGGGGGGGTCTGCAGATACGCAGTATTTT
CASSLVVAGGSADTQYF
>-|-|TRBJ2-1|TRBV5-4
TGTGCCAGCAGCTTGGACAGATCAACCTACAATGAGCAGTTCTTC
CASSLDRSTYNEQFF
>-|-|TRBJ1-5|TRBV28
TGTGCCAGCAGCCCCCCGAGGCAGCCCCAGCATTTT
CASSPPRQPQHF
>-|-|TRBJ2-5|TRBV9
TGTGCCAGCAGCGGGAAAGGGGGGGAAAGGGAGACCCAGTACTTC
CASSGKGGERETQYF
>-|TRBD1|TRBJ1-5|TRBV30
TGTGCCTGGAGTCAAATAAATTCAGGGGGGAATCAGCCCCAGCATTTT
CAWSQINSGGNQPQHF
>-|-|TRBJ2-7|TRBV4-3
TGCGCCAGCAGCCAAGTTGTAGGGAGGACCCCCGAGCAGTACTTC
CASSQVVGRTPEQYF
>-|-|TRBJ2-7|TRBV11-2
TGTGCCAGCAGCCGCTCACAGAGTACCTACGAGCAGTACTTC
CASSRSQSTYEQYF
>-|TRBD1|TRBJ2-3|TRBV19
TGTGCCAGTAGTATAGTAGGGGGCAGCGGCACAGATACGCAGTATTTT
CASSIVGGSGTDTQYF
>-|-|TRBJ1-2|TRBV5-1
TGCGCCAGCAGCTTGCACGGGGGGGTAAACTATGGCTACACCTTC
CASSLHGGVNYGYTF
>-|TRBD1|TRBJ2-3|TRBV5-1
TGCGCCAGCAGCGGGGGGACAGGGAGTAGGGCAGATACGCAGTATTTT
CASSGGTGSRADTQYF
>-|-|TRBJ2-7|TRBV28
TGTGCCAGCAGTGGCGCTGGCAGGACCCTACCCGCGGAGCAGTACTTC
CASSGAGRTLPAEQYF
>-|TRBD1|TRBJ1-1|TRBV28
TGTGCCAGCAGTCCGAGGACAGGGGGGTACACTGAAGCTTTCTTT
CASSPRTGGYTEAFF
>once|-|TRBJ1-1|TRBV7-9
TGTGCCAGCAGCTTAAAGGGGGTGGTGGGGAACACTGAAGCTTTCTTT
CASSLKGVVGNTEAFF
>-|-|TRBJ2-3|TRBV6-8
TGTGCCAGCAGTTACTCAGTGGTCACAGATACGCAGTATTTT
CASSYSVVTDTQYF
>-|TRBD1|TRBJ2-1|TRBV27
TGTGCCAGCAGTTCGACAGGGTACAATGAGCAGTTCTTC
CASSSTGYNEQFF